This TCR beta chain was sequenced during a study of blood T cell repertoires in COVID-19. About the study: Some COVID-19 samples were acute and others convalescent; all came from the United States, Italy and Spain. Sources were T cells, B-cell-depleted T cells, or PBMCs; the material itself was cDNA or gDNA.

Source study methods: How many nucleated cells were present was estimated from reference gene primer amplification. Clones were read by immunoSEQ multiplex PCR, and TCRdb kept only the in-frame ones, dropping some. The D gene and trimming were derived from the DNA, and the V and J assignments and clone size from that table. The sample contains some 130,000 clones, around 88% of which appear only once. The sequencing sample was made of peripheral blood. The source of this sequence is a woman in her 50s who had recovered from COVID-19.

The CDR3 loop reads CASSLSNEKLFF. The CDR3 DNA reads TGTGCCAGCAGTTTGAGTAATGAAAAACTGTTTTTT. J is TRBJ1-4 and V is TRBV6-2 or TRBV6-3; D gene unclear. The V end lost 4 bases, the J end lost 4 bases, and 4 bases lay between the germline ends. Per the germline V gene, CDR1 is MNHEY and CDR2 is SVGEGT. CDR3 size: 12 residues.